This is a list of T cell receptor beta chains from one sample in a study of vaccination and CD4 T cells after COVID-19. TCRdb fed the PCR reads into MiXCR, producing one record per CDR3 protein. Of about 5,500 distinct CDR3 sequences in the sample, less than 75% are singletons; the top ten hold around 20%. For these receptors, no antigen is known. What was sequenced was CD4+ T cells from blood, cultured in vitro. These receptors were collected from a human donor who had recovered from COVID-19. Both conserved end residues are part of each CDR3. Each record gives: clone size, D gene, V gene, J gene, CDR3 DNA, CDR3 protein. D genes are given only for firm matches. Some rows mark clone size as missing; the rest say once, few, many or name a class of expanded clone.

size: NA
D: TRBD1
V: TRBV27
J: TRBJ2-7
DNA: TGTGCCAGCACCCAACTTGGGACAGGCTCCTACGAGCAGTACTTC
CDR3: CASTQLGTGSYEQYF

size: NA
D: NA
V: TRBV6-1
J: TRBJ1-5
DNA: TGTGCCAGCAGCCCTTTACCCAGGGAGGGTCTTCAGCCCCAGCATTTT
CDR3: CASSPLPREGLQPQHF

size: NA
D: TRBD1
V: TRBV7-8
J: TRBJ1-1
DNA: TGTGCCAGCAGCAATCTCCATCCGACAGGGGTCGGAACTGAAGCTTTCTTT
CDR3: CASSNLHPTGVGTEAFF

size: NA
D: TRBD1
V: TRBV20-1
J: TRBJ2-7
DNA: TGCAGTGCTAGAGGGCCCGTGGGGACAGGGTCCCACGAGCAGTACTTC
CDR3: CSARGPVGTGSHEQYF

size: NA
D: NA
V: TRBV27
J: TRBJ1-1
DNA: TGTGCCAGCAGTTTGCATCCCACAGGGAAAGTCATTACTGAAGCTTTCTTT
CDR3: CASSLHPTGKVITEAFF

size: NA
D: NA
V: TRBV6-5
J: TRBJ1-6
DNA: TGTGCCAGCAGTTACTCGAGTATGGGAGACCCTTCACCCCTCCACTTT
CDR3: CASSYSSMGDPSPLHF

size: large
D: TRBD1
V: TRBV6-5
J: TRBJ1-2
DNA: TGTGCCAGCAGTTACGGACAGGGGGCTGTAAGGGGCTACACCTTC
CDR3: CASSYGQGAVRGYTF

size: NA
D: NA
V: TRBV20-1
J: TRBJ2-7
DNA: TGCAGTGCTAGAGATCTTAGGTGGGGCCATGAGCAGTACTTC
CDR3: CSARDLRWGHEQYF

size: few
D: TRBD1
V: TRBV5-4
J: TRBJ2-5
DNA: TGTGCCAGCAGCTTGGCCACGGGACAGGGGGAAGAGACCCAGTACTTC
CDR3: CASSLATGQGEETQYF

size: NA
D: TRBD1
V: TRBV6-5
J: TRBJ1-5
DNA: TGTGCCAGCAGTTACGGGCAGGGGGATCAGCCCCAGCATTTT
CDR3: CASSYGQGDQPQHF

size: NA
D: TRBD2
V: TRBV28
J: TRBJ2-5
DNA: TGTGCCAGCAGTGACCGTGGGACTACCCAAGAGACCCAGTACTTC
CDR3: CASSDRGTTQETQYF

size: NA
D: TRBD1
V: TRBV20-1
J: TRBJ2-1
DNA: TGCAGTGCTAGAGATAACAGGGGCTTCGACAATGAGCAGTTCTTC
CDR3: CSARDNRGFDNEQFF

size: NA
D: NA
V: TRBV6-1
J: TRBJ1-6
DNA: TGTGCCAGCACCCGACCCGGACGGATCAATTCACCCCTCCACTTT
CDR3: CASTRPGRINSPLHF

size: large
D: NA
V: TRBV6-2/TRBV6-3
J: TRBJ1-2
DNA: TGTGCCAGCAGTTACTCGAAGGGCAGCGTTAACGGCTACACCTTC
CDR3: CASSYSKGSVNGYTF

size: once
D: TRBD1
V: TRBV4-1
J: TRBJ1-6
DNA: TGCGCCAGCAGCCAAGTTGGGACAGAAATTAATTCACCCCTCCACTTT
CDR3: CASSQVGTEINSPLHF

size: NA
D: NA
V: TRBV12-3/TRBV12-4
J: TRBJ2-6
DNA: TGTGCCAGCAGTTTTAGTTCTGGGGCCGACGTCCTGACTTTC
CDR3: CASSFSSGADVLTF

size: NA
D: NA
V: TRBV5-4
J: TRBJ2-4
DNA: TGTGCCAGCAGTCCAGGGCAAAGGGGCAAAAACATTCAGTACTTC
CDR3: CASSPGQRGKNIQYF

size: NA
D: NA
V: TRBV11-2
J: TRBJ1-6
DNA: TGTGCCAGCAGCTTAGAACAGGGCCGGCATTCACCCCTCCACTTT
CDR3: CASSLEQGRHSPLHF

size: NA
D: TRBD1
V: TRBV27
J: TRBJ2-4
DNA: TGTGCCAGCAGTATATCCCCAGGGGGCGCTTCTCGGGGCATTCAGTACTTC
CDR3: CASSISPGGASRGIQYF

size: few
D: TRBD2
V: TRBV20-1
J: TRBJ2-2
DNA: TGCAGTGCCACTACAGCGGGAGTCGGGGAGCTGTTTTTT
CDR3: CSATTAGVGELFF

size: NA
D: NA
V: TRBV4-1
J: TRBJ2-7
DNA: TGCGCCAGCAGCCCCGGGCAGACCTACGAGCAGTACTTC
CDR3: CASSPGQTYEQYF

size: NA
D: NA
V: TRBV6-1
J: TRBJ2-5
DNA: TGTGCCAGCAGTGAAGAAACATCCCAAGAGACCCAGTACTTC
CDR3: CASSEETSQETQYF

size: NA
D: TRBD1
V: TRBV11-3
J: TRBJ2-3
DNA: TGTGCCAGCAGCCAAAGTACAGGGGGACGCACAGATACGCAGTATTTT
CDR3: CASSQSTGGRTDTQYF

size: NA
D: NA
V: TRBV12-3/TRBV12-4
J: TRBJ1-2
DNA: TGTGCCAGCAGTTCGACCGTGGAACGGGGCTACACCTTC
CDR3: CASSSTVERGYTF

size: once
D: NA
V: TRBV5-1
J: TRBJ1-6
DNA: TGCGCCAGCAGCTTGGGGACAGAGAATTCACCCCTCCACTTT
CDR3: CASSLGTENSPLHF

size: few
D: NA
V: TRBV20-1
J: TRBJ1-5
DNA: TGCAGTGCTAGAAGCAGCAATCAGCCCCAGCATTTT
CDR3: CSARSSNQPQHF

size: NA
D: TRBD2
V: TRBV11-2
J: TRBJ2-1
DNA: TGTGCCAGCAGCCAAGACCCACTTAGCGGGATCTCCTACAATGAGCAGTTCTTC
CDR3: CASSQDPLSGISYNEQFF

size: NA
D: TRBD1
V: TRBV20-1
J: TRBJ1-5
DNA: TGCAGTGCTTACGGGACAGGGGGCTGGAGTGGCAATCAGCCCCAGCATTTT
CDR3: CSAYGTGGWSGNQPQHF

size: NA
D: NA
V: TRBV6-1
J: TRBJ1-5
DNA: TGTGCCAGCAGCCGAAGAGGGGGCAATCAGCCCCAGCATTTT
CDR3: CASSRRGGNQPQHF

size: NA
D: NA
V: TRBV20-1
J: TRBJ1-2
DNA: TGCAGTGCTCTCAGGGACGGCTACACCTTC
CDR3: CSALRDGYTF

size: NA
D: NA
V: TRBV24-1
J: TRBJ2-7
DNA: TGTGCCACCGGATACCAGGGTACCTACGAGCAGTACTTC
CDR3: CATGYQGTYEQYF

size: NA
D: NA
V: TRBV2
J: TRBJ1-5
DNA: TGTGCCAGCACCCTAGTCGGTATAAGCAATCAGCCCCAGCATTTT
CDR3: CASTLVGISNQPQHF

size: few
D: TRBD2
V: TRBV20-1
J: TRBJ2-2
DNA: TGCAGTGCTAGGGGACTAGCGGGAGTGCCCGGGGAGCTGTTTTTT
CDR3: CSARGLAGVPGELFF

size: NA
D: TRBD1
V: TRBV27
J: TRBJ2-3
DNA: TGTGCCAGCAGTTTATGGAACAGGGGAACAGATACGCAGTATTTT
CDR3: CASSLWNRGTDTQYF

size: NA
D: NA
V: TRBV20-1
J: TRBJ2-2
DNA: TGCAGTGCTAGAGATCCCCAACCGGGGAACACCGGGGAGCTGTTTTTT
CDR3: CSARDPQPGNTGELFF

size: few
D: TRBD1
V: TRBV6-1
J: TRBJ1-6
DNA: TGTGCCAGCAGTGAATACAGGGGATGGAATTCACCCCTCCACTTT
CDR3: CASSEYRGWNSPLHF

size: NA
D: NA
V: TRBV7-2
J: TRBJ1-6
DNA: TGTGCCAGCAGCTTAGTCCAGGCCCAATATAATTCACCCCTCCACTTT
CDR3: CASSLVQAQYNSPLHF

size: NA
D: TRBD1
V: TRBV19
J: TRBJ2-5
DNA: TGTGCCAGTTCACAGGGGTACGAGACCCAGTACTTC
CDR3: CASSQGYETQYF

size: NA
D: NA
V: TRBV7-9
J: TRBJ1-5
DNA: TGTGCCAGCAGCTTTCCGAATCAGCCCCAGCATTTT
CDR3: CASSFPNQPQHF

size: once
D: TRBD1
V: TRBV2
J: TRBJ2-2
DNA: TGTGCCAGCAGTGAAGTTGGCAGGGGGCTCACCGGGGAGCTGTTTTTT
CDR3: CASSEVGRGLTGELFF

size: NA
D: NA
V: TRBV27
J: TRBJ2-5
DNA: TGTGCCAGCAGTTTATCGGGCCAATCCCAAGAGACCCAGTACTTC
CDR3: CASSLSGQSQETQYF

size: NA
D: TRBD2
V: TRBV5-4
J: TRBJ2-5
DNA: TGTGCCAGCAGCGGGGGGACTAGCGGGGGCCCTCAAGAGACCCAGTACTTC
CDR3: CASSGGTSGGPQETQYF

size: NA
D: TRBD1
V: TRBV6-2/TRBV6-3
J: TRBJ1-1
DNA: TGTGCCAGCAGCTCCGGGGAGGGGGCGAACACTGAAGCTTTCTTT
CDR3: CASSSGEGANTEAFF

size: NA
D: NA
V: TRBV10-3
J: TRBJ1-2
DNA: TGTGCCATCACGCCGGGGGGAGGTGGCTACACCTTC
CDR3: CAITPGGGGYTF

size: few
D: NA
V: TRBV20-1
J: TRBJ1-2
DNA: TGCAGTGCTCACATAACAGGGTACTATGGCTACACCTTC
CDR3: CSAHITGYYGYTF

size: few
D: NA
V: TRBV27
J: TRBJ1-6
DNA: TGTGCCAGCAGTTTATCGACGGGTGGATCACCCCTCCACTTT
CDR3: CASSLSTGGSPLHF

size: NA
D: TRBD1
V: TRBV27
J: TRBJ2-5
DNA: TGTGCCAGCAGCTACAGGGGACGAGAGACCCAGTACTTC
CDR3: CASSYRGRETQYF

size: NA
D: TRBD2
V: TRBV20-1
J: TRBJ2-3
DNA: TGCAGTGCAAACGGGGGGGGTGTTTTCACAGATACGCAGTATTTT
CDR3: CSANGGGVFTDTQYF

size: few
D: TRBD1
V: TRBV11-3
J: TRBJ2-2
DNA: TGTGCCAGCAGCCGAAGGGACAGGGGGCTGTCCGGGGAGCTGTTTTTT
CDR3: CASSRRDRGLSGELFF